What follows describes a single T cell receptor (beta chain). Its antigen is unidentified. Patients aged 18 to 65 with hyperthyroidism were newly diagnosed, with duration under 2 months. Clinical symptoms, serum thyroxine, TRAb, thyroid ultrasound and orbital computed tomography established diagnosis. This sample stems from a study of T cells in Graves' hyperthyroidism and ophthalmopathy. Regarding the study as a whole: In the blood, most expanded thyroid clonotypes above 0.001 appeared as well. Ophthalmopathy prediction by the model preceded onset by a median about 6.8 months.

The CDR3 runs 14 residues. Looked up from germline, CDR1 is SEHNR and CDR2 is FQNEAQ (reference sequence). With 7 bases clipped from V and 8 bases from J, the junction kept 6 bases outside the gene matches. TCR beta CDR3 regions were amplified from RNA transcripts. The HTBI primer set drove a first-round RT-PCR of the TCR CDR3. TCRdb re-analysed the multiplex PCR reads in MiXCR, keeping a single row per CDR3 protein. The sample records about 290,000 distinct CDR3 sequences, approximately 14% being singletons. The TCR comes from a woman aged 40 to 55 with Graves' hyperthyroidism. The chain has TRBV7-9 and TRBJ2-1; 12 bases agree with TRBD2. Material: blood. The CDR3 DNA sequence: TGTGCCAGCACCGTACTAGCGGGAGGCGATGAGCAGTTCTTC. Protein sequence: CASTVLAGGDEQFF.